Below are 3 T cell receptor beta chains sequenced from a single sample in a study of OX40 agonist ivuxolimab in advanced cancers. Sequencing was performed with immunoSEQ multiplex PCR; in TCRdb, only in-frame clones are kept and a portion is missing. Of roughly 70,000 clones detected, about 86% appear once; the ten largest clones hold roughly 0.75%. Sample: CD4+ or CD8+ T cells sorted from blood, taken in a trial of the OX40 agonist ivuxolimab. These receptor sequences come from an adult with an advanced solid tumor such as melanoma, head and neck, liver or kidney cancer.

The rearrangement links TRBV6-6 to TRBJ1-2, with D unclear. CDR3 size: 13 residues. Trimming shortened V by 4 bases and J by 6 bases, and 12 bases separated the two germline ends. Germline CDR1 is MNHNY and CDR2 is SVGAGI (reference sequence). The CDR3 DNA follows: TGTGCCAGCAGTTCTGGGAAAGCCCATGGCTACACCTTC. Amino acids: CASSSGKAHGYTF.

This sequence joins TRBV6-8 and TRBJ2-7; 10 nucleotides match TRBD2. CDR1 MNHGY and CDR2 SAAAGT come from the germline V gene. This CDR3 comprises 15 residues. After removal of 2 bases from V and 2 bases from J, the junction contained 3 bases not matched to a gene. DNA for the CDR3: TGTGCCAGCAGTTACGAAAGCGGGAGGGCCTACGAGCAGTACTTC. It codes for CASSYESGRAYEQYF.

CDR3 DNA: TGTGCCAGCAGCAGACGACAGGGAGGGAGCGGGTCCTACGAGCAGTACTTC. Its translation is CASSRRQGGSGSYEQYF. The chain is built from TRBV7-2 and TRBJ2-7, with D perhaps being TRBD1 or TRBD2 (7 bases each). Germline V gene sequence: CDR1 SGHTA, CDR2 FQGNSA. V lost 5 bases, J lost 1 base, and 21 bases lay in between. The CDR3 covers 17 residues.